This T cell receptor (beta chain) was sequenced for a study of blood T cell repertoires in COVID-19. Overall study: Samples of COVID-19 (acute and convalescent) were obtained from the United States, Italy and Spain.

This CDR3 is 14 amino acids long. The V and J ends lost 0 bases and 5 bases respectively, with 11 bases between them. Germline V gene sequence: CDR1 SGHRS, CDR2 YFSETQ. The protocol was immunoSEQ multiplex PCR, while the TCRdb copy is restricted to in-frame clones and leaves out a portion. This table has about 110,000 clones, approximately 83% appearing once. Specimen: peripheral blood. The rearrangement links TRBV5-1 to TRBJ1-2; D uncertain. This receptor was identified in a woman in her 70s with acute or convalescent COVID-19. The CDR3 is CASSLAIEAYGYTF. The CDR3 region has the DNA TGCGCCAGCAGCTTGGCCATTGAAGCTTATGGCTACACCTTC.